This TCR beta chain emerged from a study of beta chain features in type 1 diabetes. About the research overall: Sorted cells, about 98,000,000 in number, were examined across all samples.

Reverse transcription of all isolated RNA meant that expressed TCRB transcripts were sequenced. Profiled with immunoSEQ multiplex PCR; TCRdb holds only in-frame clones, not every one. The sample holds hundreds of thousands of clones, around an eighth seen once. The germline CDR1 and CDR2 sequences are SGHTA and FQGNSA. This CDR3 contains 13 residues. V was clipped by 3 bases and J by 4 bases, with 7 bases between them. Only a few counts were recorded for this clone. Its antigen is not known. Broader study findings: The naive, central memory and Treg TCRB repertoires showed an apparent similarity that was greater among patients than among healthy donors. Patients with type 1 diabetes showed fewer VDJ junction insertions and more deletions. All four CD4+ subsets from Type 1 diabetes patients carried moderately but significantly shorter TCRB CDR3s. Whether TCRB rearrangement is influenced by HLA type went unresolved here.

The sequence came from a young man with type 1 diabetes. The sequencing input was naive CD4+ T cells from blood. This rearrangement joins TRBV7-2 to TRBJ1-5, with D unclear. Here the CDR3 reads CASSFTSNQPQHF. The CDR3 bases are TGTGCCAGCAGCTTTACCTCGAATCAGCCCCAGCATTTT.